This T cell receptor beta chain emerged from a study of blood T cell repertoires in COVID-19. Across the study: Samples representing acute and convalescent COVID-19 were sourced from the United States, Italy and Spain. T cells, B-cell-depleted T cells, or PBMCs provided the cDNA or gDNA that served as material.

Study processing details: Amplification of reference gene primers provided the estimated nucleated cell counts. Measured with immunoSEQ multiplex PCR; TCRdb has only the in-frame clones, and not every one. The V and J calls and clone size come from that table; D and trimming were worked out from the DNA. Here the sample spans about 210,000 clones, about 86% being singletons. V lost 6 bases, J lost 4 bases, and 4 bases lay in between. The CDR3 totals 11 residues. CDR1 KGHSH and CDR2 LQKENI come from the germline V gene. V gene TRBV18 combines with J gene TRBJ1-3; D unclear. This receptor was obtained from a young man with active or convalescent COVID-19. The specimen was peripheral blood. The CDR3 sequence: CASSTGNTIYF. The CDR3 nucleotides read TGTGCCAGCTCGACAGGAAACACCATATATTTT.